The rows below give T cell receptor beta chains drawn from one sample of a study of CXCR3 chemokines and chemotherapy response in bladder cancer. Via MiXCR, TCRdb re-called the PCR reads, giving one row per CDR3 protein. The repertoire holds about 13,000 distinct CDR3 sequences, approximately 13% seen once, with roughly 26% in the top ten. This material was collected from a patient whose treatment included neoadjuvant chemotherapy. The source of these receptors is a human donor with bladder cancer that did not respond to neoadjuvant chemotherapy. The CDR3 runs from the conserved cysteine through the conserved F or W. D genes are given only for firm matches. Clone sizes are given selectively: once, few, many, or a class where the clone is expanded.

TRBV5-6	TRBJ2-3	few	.	CASSLVGLSTDTQYF	TGTGCCAGCAGCTTGGTGGGGCTTAGCACAGATACGCAGTATTTT
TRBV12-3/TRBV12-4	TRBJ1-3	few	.	CASSLEGNTIYF	TGTGCCAGCAGTTTAGAAGGAAACACCATATATTTT
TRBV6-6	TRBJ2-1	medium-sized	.	CASSSRESSYNEQFF	TGTGCCAGCAGTTCCCGGGAGAGCTCCTACAATGAGCAGTTCTTC
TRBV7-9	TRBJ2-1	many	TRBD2	CASSPQPGLADYNEQFF	TGTGCCAGCAGCCCCCAGCCGGGACTAGCGGATTACAATGAGCAGTTCTTC
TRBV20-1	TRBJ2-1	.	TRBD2	CSARQIGTSGGGEQFF	TGCAGTGCCCGCCAGATTGGGACTAGCGGGGGGGGTGAGCAGTTCTTC
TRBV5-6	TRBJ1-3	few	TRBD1	CASSSLHRGANTIYF	TGTGCCAGCAGCTCTCTCCACAGGGGAGCAAACACCATATATTTT
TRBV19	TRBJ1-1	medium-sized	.	CASSMVRDNTEAFF	TGTGCCAGTAGCATGGTAAGGGACAACACTGAAGCTTTCTTT
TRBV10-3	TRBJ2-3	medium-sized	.	CAISAEGGTDTQYF	TGTGCCATCAGTGCCGAGGGGGGGACAGATACGCAGTATTTT
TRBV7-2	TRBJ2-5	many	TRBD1	CASRHTGAQETQYF	TGTGCCAGCAGGCATACAGGGGCTCAAGAGACCCAGTACTTC
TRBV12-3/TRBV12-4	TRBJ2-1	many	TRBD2	CASSLPGLAGYNEQFF	TGTGCCAGCAGTTTACCGGGACTAGCGGGGTACAATGAGCAGTTCTTC
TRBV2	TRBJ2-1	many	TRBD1	CASSDAGGRANEQFF	TGTGCCAGCAGTGATGCAGGGGGCCGGGCGAATGAGCAGTTCTTC
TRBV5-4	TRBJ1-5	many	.	CASSFFGTNQPQHF	TGTGCCAGCAGCTTCTTCGGGACAAATCAGCCCCAGCATTTT
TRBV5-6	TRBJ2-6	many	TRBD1	CASRFTGGGSSGANVLTF	TGTGCCAGCAGGTTTACAGGGGGCGGAAGCTCTGGGGCCAACGTCCTGACTTTC
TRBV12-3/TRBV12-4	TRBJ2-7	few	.	CASSLQGGGEQYF	TGTGCCAGCAGCTTACAGGGTGGGGGCGAGCAGTACTTC
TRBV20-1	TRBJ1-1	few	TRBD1	CSAPGQGNTEAFF	TGCAGTGCCCCGGGACAGGGTAACACTGAAGCTTTCTTT
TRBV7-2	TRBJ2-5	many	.	CASSLRPAVNQETQYF	TGTGCCAGCAGCTTACGACCCGCTGTAAACCAAGAGACCCAGTACTTC
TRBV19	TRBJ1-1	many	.	CASSPRGYTEAFF	TGTGCCAGTAGTCCCAGGGGTTACACTGAAGCTTTCTTT
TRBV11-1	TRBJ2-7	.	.	CASSVGPRSEQYF	TGTGCCAGCAGCGTGGGGCCGCGTAGCGAGCAGTACTTC
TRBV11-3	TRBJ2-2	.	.	CASSLGAGTGELFF	TGTGCCAGCAGTTTAGGGGCCGGTACCGGGGAGCTGTTTTTT
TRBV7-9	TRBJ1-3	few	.	CASSTRQAPREGNTIYF	TGTGCCAGCAGCACTAGACAGGCCCCTCGGGAAGGAAACACCATATATTTT
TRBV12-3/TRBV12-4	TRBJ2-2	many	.	CASTPAVGNANTGELFF	TGTGCCAGCACGCCCGCGGTGGGTAATGCTAACACCGGGGAGCTGTTTTTT
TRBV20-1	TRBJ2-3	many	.	CSARAEAGADTQYF	TGCAGTGCTAGAGCAGAGGCGGGTGCAGATACGCAGTATTTT
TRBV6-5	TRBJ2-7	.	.	CASNPGDGYEQYF	TGTGCCAGCAACCCAGGGGACGGGTACGAGCAGTACTTC
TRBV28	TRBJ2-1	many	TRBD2	CASSGASGREVNEQFF	TGTGCCAGCAGTGGGGCTAGCGGGAGGGAGGTCAATGAGCAGTTCTTC
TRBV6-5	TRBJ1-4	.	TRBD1	CASRGGQGANEELFF	TGTGCCAGCAGGGGGGGACAGGGGGCTAATGAAGAACTGTTTTTT
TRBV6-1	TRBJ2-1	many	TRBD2	CASRVAGSGSEQFF	TGTGCCAGCAGGGTAGCGGGATCTGGGAGTGAGCAGTTCTTC
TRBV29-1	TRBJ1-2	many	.	CSVEVNNYGYTF	TGCAGCGTTGAAGTAAACAACTATGGCTACACCTTC
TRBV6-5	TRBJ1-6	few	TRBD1	CASRGTGGFLSSPLHF	TGTGCCAGCAGGGGGACAGGGGGCTTTTTGTCTTCACCCCTCCACTTT
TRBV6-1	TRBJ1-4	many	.	CASSTGWDEKLFF	TGTGCCAGCAGCACAGGGTGGGACGAAAAACTGTTTTTT
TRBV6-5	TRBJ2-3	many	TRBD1	CASSLDRGEFDTQYF	TGTGCCAGCAGTTTGGACAGGGGGGAGTTTGATACGCAGTATTTT
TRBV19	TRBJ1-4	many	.	CATQDRFNEKLFF	TGTGCCACCCAGGACCGCTTTAATGAAAAACTGTTTTTT
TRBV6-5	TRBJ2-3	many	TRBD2	CASSYISGGTDTQYF	TGTGCCAGCAGTTACATCTCGGGGGGGACGGATACGCAGTATTTT